Presented here are 3 T cell receptor beta chains from one specimen sequenced in a study of beta chain bispecific antibodies for T cell cancers. Findings and limits, study-wide: Versus anti-CD19, anti-TRBV12 exposure cut the TRBV12-3 share of TRBV signal by 98.9%. In these mixed samples, most targeted TRBV reads derived from the leukemia cell line.

Blood mononuclear cells were expanded for around three days using either OKT3 anti-CD3 antibody or CD3/CD28 beads. These receptors have no known antigen. TCRdb reanalysed the 5' RACE reads using MiXCR and keeps one entry per CDR3 protein. Of about 20,000 distinct CDR3 sequences in the sample, just over 2% are singletons; the top ten hold more than 4.5%. The sequencing used healthy donor T cells cultured with leukemia cells, collected from a culture containing a bispecific antibody targeting TCR Vbeta12. The receptor set was obtained from a human donor in good health. Some clones in this sample may be carry-over from other donors' samples.

This clonotype has at least ten counts. The rearrangement links TRBV28 to TRBJ1-2, with D possibly matching TRBD1 (5 bases). The CDR3 spans 17 residues. The germline CDR1 and CDR2 sequences are MDHEN and SYDVKM. Trimming stripped 5 bases from V and 3 bases from J, with 22 bases between. CDR3 sequence reads: CASSAFRRGEPYYGYTF. CDR3 nucleotide sequence: TGTGCCAGCAGTGCCTTCAGAAGGGGCGAGCCTTACTATGGCTACACCTTC.

This clonotype was recorded many times. The rearrangement joins TRBV25-1 to TRBJ2-7, with TRBD2 matching 9 bases. This CDR3 spans 17 amino acids. V lost 1 base and J lost 0; bases outside the gene matches: 7. The germline V gene encodes CDR1 MGHDK and CDR2 SYGVNS. The CDR3 sequence is CASSESRLAGTSYEQYF. The CDR3 nucleotides read TGTGCCAGCAGTGAATCGAGGCTAGCGGGGACCTCCTACGAGCAGTACTTC.

This sequence joins TRBV5-4 and TRBJ2-5; D perhaps matches TRBD1 (5 bases). CDR1 is SGHNT and CDR2 is YYREEE in the germline V gene (reference sequence). Trimming pared 5 bases from V and 0 bases from J, leaving 8 bases between. The CDR3 runs 13 residues. The CDR3 reads CASSPGNQETQYF. DNA of the CDR3: TGTGCCAGCAGTCCAGGGAACCAAGAGACCCAGTACTTC.